This T cell receptor (beta chain) was captured in a study of T-cell memory formation after mild COVID-19. Study outcomes and limitations: Prior to infection, memory already included some responding clones, suggesting cross-reactive memory joined. CD4/CD8 balance characterized clones contracting day 15 to 85, and CD4+ skew characterized later expanders. Mainly in CM and EM were contracting CD4+ clones; CD8+ were in EMRA.

Concerning this clonotype: Its antigen is not known.

TCRalpha and TCRbeta libraries used 5'RACE with constant-segment primers and UMIs. A single record per CDR3 protein comes from TCRdb applying MiXCR to the 5' RACE reads. Of hundreds of thousands of distinct CDR3 sequences in the sample, roughly 13% are singletons; the top ten hold about a fifth. The CDR3 totals 13 residues. Deletions cut 7 bases from V and 1 base from J, with 13 bases between. From germline, CDR1 is SQVTM and CDR2 ANQGSEA. The sample consisted of PBMCs or a T cell subset sorted from them (not recorded which). This receptor was obtained from a man younger than 30 who had mild COVID-19 (a few samples of this study predate the infection). Cell type and time point are not known. V gene TRBV29-1 combines with J gene TRBJ1-1; tentatively, D is TRBD1 (5 bases). CDR3 sequence reads: CSAAGQSNTEAFF. The CDR3, as DNA: TGCAGCGCGGCGGGGCAATCGAACACTGAAGCTTTCTTT.